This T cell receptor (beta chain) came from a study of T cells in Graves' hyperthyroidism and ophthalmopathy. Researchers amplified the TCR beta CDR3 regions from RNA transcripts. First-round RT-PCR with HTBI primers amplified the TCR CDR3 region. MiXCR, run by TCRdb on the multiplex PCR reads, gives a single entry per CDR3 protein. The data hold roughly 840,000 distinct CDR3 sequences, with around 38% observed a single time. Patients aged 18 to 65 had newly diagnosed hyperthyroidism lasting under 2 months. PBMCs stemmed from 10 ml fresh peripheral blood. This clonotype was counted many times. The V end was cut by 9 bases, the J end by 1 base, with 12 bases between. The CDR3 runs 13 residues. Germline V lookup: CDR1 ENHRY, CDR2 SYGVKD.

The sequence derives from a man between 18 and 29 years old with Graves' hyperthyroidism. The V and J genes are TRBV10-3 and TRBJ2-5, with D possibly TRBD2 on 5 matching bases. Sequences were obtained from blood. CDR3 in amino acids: CAIQERTQETQYF. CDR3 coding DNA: TGTGCCATTCAGGAGCGGACCCAAGAGACCCAGTACTTC.